Reported below is one T cell receptor beta chain. Its target is not known. The entry originates in a study of T cells in localized non-small cell lung cancer. Study outcomes and limitations: Those with higher blood T cell density had longer overall survival.

The repertoire was sequenced with immunoSEQ multiplex PCR; TCRdb's copy has only in-frame clones and lacks some. The sample consists of roughly 1,500 clones, more than 25% of them appearing once. The CDR3 has 13 residues. Trimming left V 6 bases short and J 3 bases short, with 10 bases between. Germline values: CDR1 SGDLS, CDR2 YYNGEE. The chain employs TRBV9 and TRBJ1-5, with D possibly TRBD1 on 5 matching bases. Sequencing used lung tumor tissue, obtained before any cancer treatment. This TCR derives from a male donor aged 60 or over with stage II lung adenocarcinoma. This CDR3 is CASKWDLNQPQHF. Here the CDR3 DNA reads TGTGCCAGCAAGTGGGACCTCAATCAGCCCCAGCATTTT.